The table lists the clone carrying this T cell receptor (beta chain) with many counts. Its antigen is currently unknown. The record originates from a study of CD8 T cells in ankylosing spondylitis. Study-wide findings and caveats: Matched synovial fluid from ankylosing spondylitis patients was reported to be enriched for disease-linked clones.

This CDR3 comprises 14 residues. V was trimmed by 4 bases and J by 8 bases, leaving 15 bases between them. From germline, CDR1 is SNHLY and CDR2 FYNNEI. TCRdb processed the 5' RACE reads anew with MiXCR; each CDR3 protein has one entry. This sample has roughly 180,000 distinct CDR3 sequences, with 11% found just once. The source is a male donor with ankylosing spondylitis or in good health (not recorded which). Sequencing was done on a sample of blood, either unsorted or a sorted T cell fraction (not recorded which). This chain connects TRBV2 to TRBJ2-1, with a weak D call TRBD2 (5 bases). As DNA, the CDR3 is TGTGCCAGCAGTGTAACTAGATCGGGCTATGAGCAGTTCTTC. It codes for CASSVTRSGYEQFF.